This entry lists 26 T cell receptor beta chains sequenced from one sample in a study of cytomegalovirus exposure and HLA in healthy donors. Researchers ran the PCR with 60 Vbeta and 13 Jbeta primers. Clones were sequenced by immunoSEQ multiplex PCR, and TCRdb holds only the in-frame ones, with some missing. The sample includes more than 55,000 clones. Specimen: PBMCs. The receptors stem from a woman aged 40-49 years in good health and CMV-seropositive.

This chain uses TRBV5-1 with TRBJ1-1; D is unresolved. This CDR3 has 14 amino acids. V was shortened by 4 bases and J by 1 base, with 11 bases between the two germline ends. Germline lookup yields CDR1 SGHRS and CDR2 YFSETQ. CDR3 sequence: CASSPSERNTEAFF. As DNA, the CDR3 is TGCGCCAGCAGCCCCTCCGAGAGGAACACTGAAGCTTTCTTT.

The CDR3 coding sequence is TGTGCCAGTAAAGAGGCAGGGTGGACTGAAGCTTTCTTT. Its protein is CASKEAGWTEAFF. The rearrangement uses TRBV19 and TRBJ1-1; D is perhaps TRBD1 (5 bases). CDR3 size: 13 residues. The V gene's germline CDR1 is LNHDA and CDR2 SQIVND (reference sequence). V lost 7 bases to trimming and J lost 5 bases, with 14 bases between them.

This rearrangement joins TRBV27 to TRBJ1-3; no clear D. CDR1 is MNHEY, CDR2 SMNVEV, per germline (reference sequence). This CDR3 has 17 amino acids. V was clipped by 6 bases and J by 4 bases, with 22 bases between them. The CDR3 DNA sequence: TGTGCCAGCAGCCGCACCGGGATCCCAAGCCCCGGAAACACCATATATTTT. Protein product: CASSRTGIPSPGNTIYF.

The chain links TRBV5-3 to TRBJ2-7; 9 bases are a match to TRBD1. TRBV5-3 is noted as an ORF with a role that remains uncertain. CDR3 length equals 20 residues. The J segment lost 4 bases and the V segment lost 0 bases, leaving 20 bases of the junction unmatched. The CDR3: CARSLEGITGGTFPSYEQYF. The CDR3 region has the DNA TGTGCCAGAAGCTTGGAGGGGATTACAGGGGGCACCTTTCCTTCTTACGAGCAGTACTTC.

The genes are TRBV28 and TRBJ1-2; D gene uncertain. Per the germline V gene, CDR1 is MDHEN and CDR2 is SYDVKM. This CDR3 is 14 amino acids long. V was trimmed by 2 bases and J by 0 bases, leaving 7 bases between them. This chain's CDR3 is CASSLGLSNYGYTF. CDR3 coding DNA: TGTGCCAGCAGTTTAGGGCTATCTAACTATGGCTACACCTTC.

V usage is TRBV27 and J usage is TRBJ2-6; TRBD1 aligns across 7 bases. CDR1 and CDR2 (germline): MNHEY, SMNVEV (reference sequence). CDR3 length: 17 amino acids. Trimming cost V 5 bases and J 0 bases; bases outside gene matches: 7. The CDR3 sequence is CASSIIYRGSGANVLTF. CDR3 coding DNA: TGTGCCAGCAGTATCATCTACAGGGGCTCTGGGGCCAACGTCCTGACTTTC. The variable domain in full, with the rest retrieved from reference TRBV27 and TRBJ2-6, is EAQVTQNPRYLITVTGKKLTVTCSQNMNHEYMSWYRQDPGLGLRQIYYSMNVEVTDKGDVPEGYKVSRKEKRNFPLILESPSPNQTSLYFCASSIIYRGSGANVLTFGAGSRLTVL.

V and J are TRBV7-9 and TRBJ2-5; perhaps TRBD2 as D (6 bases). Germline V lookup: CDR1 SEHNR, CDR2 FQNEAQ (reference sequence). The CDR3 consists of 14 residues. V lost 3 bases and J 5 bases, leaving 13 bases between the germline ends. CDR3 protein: CASSFGAGSETQYF. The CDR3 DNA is TGTGCCAGCAGCTTTGGGGCGGGAAGCGAGACCCAGTACTTC.

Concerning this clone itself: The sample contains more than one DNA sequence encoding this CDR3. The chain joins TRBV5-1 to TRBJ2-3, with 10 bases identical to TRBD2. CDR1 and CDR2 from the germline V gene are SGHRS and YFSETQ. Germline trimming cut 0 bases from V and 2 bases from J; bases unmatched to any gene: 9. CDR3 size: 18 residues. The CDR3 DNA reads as TGCGCCAGCAGCTTGGCTTTGGGCCTAGCGGGGGACACAGATACGCAGTATTTT. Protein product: CASSLALGLAGDTDTQYF.

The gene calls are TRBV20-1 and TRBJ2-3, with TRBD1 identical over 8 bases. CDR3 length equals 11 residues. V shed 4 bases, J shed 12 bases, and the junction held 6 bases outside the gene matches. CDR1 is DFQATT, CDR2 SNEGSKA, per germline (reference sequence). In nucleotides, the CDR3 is TGCAGTGCTAACCAGGGGGCCGATCAGTATTTT. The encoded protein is CSANQGADQYF.

The CDR3 is CASSFLGRRVGNEQFF. The CDR3 DNA follows: TGTGCCAGCAGCTTTCTGGGAAGGAGGGTAGGTAATGAGCAGTTCTTC. V usage is TRBV5-4 and J usage is TRBJ2-1; D perhaps matches TRBD2 (6 bases). In germline, CDR1 is SGHNT, CDR2 YYREEE (reference sequence). Trimming took off 2 bases at V and 7 bases at J, with 19 bases between the two ends. The CDR3 is made up of 16 amino acids.

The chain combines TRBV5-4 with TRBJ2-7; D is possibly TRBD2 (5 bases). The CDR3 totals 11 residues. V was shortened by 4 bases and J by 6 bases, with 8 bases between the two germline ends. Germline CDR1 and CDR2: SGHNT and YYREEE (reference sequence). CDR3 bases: TGTGCCAGCAGCCCCGGGGTCGAGCAGTACTTC. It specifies CASSPGVEQYF.

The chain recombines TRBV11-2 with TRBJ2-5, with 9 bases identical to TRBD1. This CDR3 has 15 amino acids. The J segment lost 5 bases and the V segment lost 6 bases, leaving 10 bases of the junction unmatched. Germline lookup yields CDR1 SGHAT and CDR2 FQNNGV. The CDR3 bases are TGTGCCAGCAGTCCTCGACAGGGGGGGTTTGAGACCCAGTACTTC. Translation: CASSPRQGGFETQYF.

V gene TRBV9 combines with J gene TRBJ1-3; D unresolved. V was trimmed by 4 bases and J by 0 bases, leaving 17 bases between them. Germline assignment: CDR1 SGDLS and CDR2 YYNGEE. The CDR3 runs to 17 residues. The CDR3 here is CASSSSPGRGSGNTIYF. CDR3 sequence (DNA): TGTGCCAGCAGCTCCTCGCCGGGGAGAGGCTCTGGAAACACCATATATTTT.

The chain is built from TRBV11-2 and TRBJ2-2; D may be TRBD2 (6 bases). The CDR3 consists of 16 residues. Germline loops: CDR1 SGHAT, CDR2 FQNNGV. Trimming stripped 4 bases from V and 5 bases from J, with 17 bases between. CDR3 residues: CASSSAGLPETGELFF. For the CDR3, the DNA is TGTGCCAGCAGCTCCGCGGGACTGCCGGAGACCGGGGAGCTGTTTTTT.

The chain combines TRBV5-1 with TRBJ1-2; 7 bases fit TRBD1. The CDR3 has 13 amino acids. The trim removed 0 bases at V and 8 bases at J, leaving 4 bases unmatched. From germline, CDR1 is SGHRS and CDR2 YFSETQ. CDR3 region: CASSLATGEGYTF. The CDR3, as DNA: TGCGCCAGCAGCTTGGCCACAGGGGAGGGCTACACCTTC.

CDR3 nucleotides: TGTGCCAGCCCCAAGGAGGGCTATGGCTACACCTTC. Its protein is CASPKEGYGYTF. The chain couples TRBV25-1 to TRBJ1-2; D remains unclear. This CDR3 is 12 amino acids long. Trimming shortened V by 8 bases and J by 4 bases, and 11 bases separated the two germline ends. The germline CDR1 and CDR2 sequences are MGHDK and SYGVNS.

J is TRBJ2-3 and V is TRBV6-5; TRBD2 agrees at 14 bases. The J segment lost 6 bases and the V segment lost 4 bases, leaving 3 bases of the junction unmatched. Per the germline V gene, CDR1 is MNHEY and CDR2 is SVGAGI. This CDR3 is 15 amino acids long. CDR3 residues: CASSLTSGGADTQYF. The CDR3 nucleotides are TGTGCCAGCAGTTTGACTAGCGGGGGGGCCGATACGCAGTATTTT.

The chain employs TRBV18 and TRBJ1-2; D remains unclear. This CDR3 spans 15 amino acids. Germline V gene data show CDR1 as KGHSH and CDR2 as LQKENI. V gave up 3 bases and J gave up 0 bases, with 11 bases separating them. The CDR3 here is CASSPPSGTNYGYTF. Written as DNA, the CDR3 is TGTGCCAGCTCACCGCCGAGCGGGACTAACTATGGCTACACCTTC. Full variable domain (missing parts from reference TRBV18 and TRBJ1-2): NAGVMQNPRHLVRRRGQEARLRCSPMKGHSHVYWYRQLPEEGLKFMVYLQKENIIDESGMPKERFSAEFPKEGPSILRIQQVVRGDSAAYFCASSPPSGTNYGYTFGSGTRLTVV.

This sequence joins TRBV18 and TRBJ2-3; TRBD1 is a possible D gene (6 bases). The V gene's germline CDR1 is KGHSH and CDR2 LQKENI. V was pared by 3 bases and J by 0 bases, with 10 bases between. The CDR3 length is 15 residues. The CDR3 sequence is CASSPDRPSTDTQYF. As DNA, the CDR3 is TGTGCCAGCTCACCCGACAGGCCTAGCACAGATACGCAGTATTTT.

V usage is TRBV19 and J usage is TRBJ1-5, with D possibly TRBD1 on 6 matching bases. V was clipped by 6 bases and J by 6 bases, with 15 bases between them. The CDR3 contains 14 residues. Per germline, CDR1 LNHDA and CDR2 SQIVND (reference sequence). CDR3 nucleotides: TGTGCCAGTAGCTATTCAGGGGTTACTCAGCCCCAGCATTTT. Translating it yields CASSYSGVTQPQHF. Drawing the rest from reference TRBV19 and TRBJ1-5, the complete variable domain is DGGITQSPKYLFRKEGQNVTLSCEQNLNHDAMYWYRQDPGQGLRLIYYSQIVNDFQKGDIAEGYSVSREKKESFPLTVTSAQKNPTAFYLCASSYSGVTQPQHFGDGTRLSIL.

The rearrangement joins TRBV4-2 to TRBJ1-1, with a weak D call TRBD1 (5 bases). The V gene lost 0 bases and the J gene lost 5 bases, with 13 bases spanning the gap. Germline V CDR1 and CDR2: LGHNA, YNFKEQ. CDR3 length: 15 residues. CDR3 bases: TGTGCCAGCAGCCAAGATCACGGTCAGGGAACTGAAGCTTTCTTT. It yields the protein CASSQDHGQGTEAFF.

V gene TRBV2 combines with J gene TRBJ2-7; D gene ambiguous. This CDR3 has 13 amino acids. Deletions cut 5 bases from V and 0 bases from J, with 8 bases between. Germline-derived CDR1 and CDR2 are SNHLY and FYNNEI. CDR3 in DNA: TGTGCCAGCAGTATTAGCAGCTCCTACGAGCAGTACTTC. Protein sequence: CASSISSSYEQYF. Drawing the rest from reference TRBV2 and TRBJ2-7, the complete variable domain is EPEVTQTPSHQVTQMGQEVILRCVPISNHLYFYWYRQILGQKVEFLVSFYNNEISEKSEIFDDQFSVERPDGSNFTLKIRSTKLEDSAMYFCASSISSSYEQYFGPGTRLTVT.

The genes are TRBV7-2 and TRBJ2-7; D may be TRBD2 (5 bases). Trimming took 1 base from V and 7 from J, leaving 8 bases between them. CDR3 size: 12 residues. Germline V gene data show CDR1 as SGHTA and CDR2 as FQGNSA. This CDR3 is CASSLVTREQYF. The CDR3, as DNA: TGTGCCAGCAGCTTAGTTACTAGGGAGCAGTACTTC.

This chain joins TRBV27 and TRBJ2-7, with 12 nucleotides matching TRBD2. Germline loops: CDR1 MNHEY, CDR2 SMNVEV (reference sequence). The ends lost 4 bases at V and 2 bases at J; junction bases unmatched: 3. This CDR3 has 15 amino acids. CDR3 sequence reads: CASSSLAGGPYEQYF. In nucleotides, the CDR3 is TGTGCCAGCAGTTCCCTAGCGGGAGGGCCCTACGAGCAGTACTTC.

The CDR3 nucleotides read TGTGCCAGCAGTTACTCCCCATGGAACACTGAAGCTTTCTTT. Protein product: CASSYSPWNTEAFF. The chain recombines TRBV6-5 with TRBJ1-1; D unresolved. Germline CDR1 MNHEY, CDR2 SVGAGI. The CDR3 length is 14 residues. Trimming pared 0 bases from V and 1 base from J, leaving 6 bases between.

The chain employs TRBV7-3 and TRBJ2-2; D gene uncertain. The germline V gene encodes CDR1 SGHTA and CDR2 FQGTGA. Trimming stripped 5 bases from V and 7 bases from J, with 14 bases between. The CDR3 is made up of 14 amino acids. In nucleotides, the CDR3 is TGTGCCAGCAGCCCAATCAACTCCGGCGGGGAGCTGTTTTTT. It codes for CASSPINSGGELFF.